The entry below describes one T cell receptor beta chain. The CDR3 is made up of 18 amino acids. The germline CDR1 and CDR2 sequences are MRHNA and SNTAGT. The trim removed 1 base at V and 5 bases at J, leaving 16 bases unmatched. This table comes from immunoSEQ multiplex PCR, and its TCRdb copy is limited to in-frame clones, with some not included. The sample yields tens of thousands of clones, more than 90% seen once. This record belongs to a study of technical replicates of blood from a few donors. This receptor was obtained from a human donor in good health. Some clones in this sample may be carry-over from other donors' samples. J is TRBJ2-7 and V is TRBV6-4; 8 bases align to TRBD2. Sequencing used T cells isolated from PBMCs. The CDR3 loop is CASSDYTPGLDQFHEQYF. The CDR3 bases are TGTGCCAGCAGTGACTATACCCCGGGACTAGATCAGTTCCACGAGCAGTACTTC.